The rows below give T cell receptor beta chains drawn from one sample of a study of cytomegalovirus exposure and HLA in healthy donors. TCRdb's copy holds only in-frame clones and misses some; the assay was immunoSEQ multiplex PCR. Of roughly 180,000 clones listed, roughly 74% are singletons. Sequencing was carried out using PBMCs. Every receptor here comes from a woman between 40 and 50 years old in good health and CMV-seropositive. Each CDR3 is given without its conserved first and last residue. Rows may omit the clone size; those that give it use once, few, many or a size class.

V gene: TRBV5-1; clone size: .; CDR3 protein: ASSLAPEGFYGYT
V gene: TRBV27; clone size: once; CDR3 protein: ASRTRTGGLNYGYT
V gene: TRBV6-5; clone size: .; CDR3 protein: ASSSPGTGRSPLH
V gene: TRBV19; clone size: .; CDR3 protein: ASSSDRAVTYEQY
V gene: TRBV18; clone size: .; CDR3 protein: ASSNKAGELSEQY
V gene: TRBV28; clone size: .; CDR3 protein: ASSPRTGGTGNTIY
V gene: TRBV6-5; clone size: .; CDR3 protein: ASSYRTGGMNSPLH
V gene: TRBV5-1; clone size: .; CDR3 protein: ASSNRAGGLYYNEQF
V gene: TRBV27; clone size: .; CDR3 protein: ASSPWTGDSGNTIY
V gene: TRBV7-3; clone size: .; CDR3 protein: ASSLMSGGKKAGELF
V gene: TRBV19; clone size: .; CDR3 protein: ASGRNEAGGTGELF
V gene: TRBV7-6; clone size: .; CDR3 protein: ASSLEAGGTLTDTQY
V gene: TRBV12-2; clone size: .; CDR3 protein: ASRLTQVVDRGSLDSGNTIY
V gene: TRBV5-8; clone size: few; CDR3 protein: ANRQKVNYGYT
V gene: TRBV7-9; clone size: .; CDR3 protein: AAASGRATYSYNEQF
V gene: TRBV9; clone size: .; CDR3 protein: ASSVRGNTEAF
V gene: TRBV4-3; clone size: few; CDR3 protein: ASSQQPGVGARYT